This is a list of T cell receptor beta chains from one sample in a study of early T cells in non-severe SARS-CoV-2 infection. TCRdb itself ran the 5' RACE reads through MiXCR, one entry per CDR3 protein. The sample contains under 80,000 distinct CDR3 sequences, 10% to 15% of which appear only once. Sample: whole blood. The origin of the receptors is an adult who was a healthcare worker with PCR-confirmed SARS-CoV-2 infection or an uninfected control (not recorded which). Both conserved end residues are part of each CDR3. A D gene is named only where the DNA matches it firmly. Rows give clone size only sometimes, using once, few, many, or a class for an expanded clone.

d_call j_call clone_size v_call cdr3_aa cdr3_nt
NA TRBJ1-1 few TRBV12-3/TRBV12-4 CASRWGRLHTEAFF TGTGCCAGCAGATGGGGACGTTTACACACTGAAGCTTTCTTT
NA TRBJ2-1 few TRBV15 CATSSSLADEQFF TGTGCCACCAGCAGCTCTTTGGCGGATGAGCAGTTCTTC
TRBD1 TRBJ1-6 NA TRBV6-5 CASSSLSPFRDSSYNSPLHF TGTGCCAGCAGTTCCCTCTCGCCCTTCCGGGACAGCTCCTATAATTCACCCCTCCACTTT
NA TRBJ1-6 many TRBV18 CASSPLGTNNSPLHF TGTGCCAGCTCACCATTAGGGACAAATAATTCACCCCTCCACTTT
TRBD1 TRBJ1-2 few TRBV30 CAWRGQGARMNYGYTF TGTGCCTGGAGGGGACAGGGGGCAAGAATGAACTATGGCTACACCTTC
NA TRBJ2-1 many TRBV11-2 CASSLDSSYEQFF TGTGCCAGCAGCTTAGATTCATCGTATGAGCAGTTCTTC
NA TRBJ2-1 few TRBV5-5 CASSLAGDRTTQFSYNEQFF TGTGCCAGCAGCTTGGCCGGTGACAGGACAACACAATTCTCCTACAATGAGCAGTTCTTC
TRBD1 TRBJ1-2 few TRBV27 CASSPLDRVYGYTF TGTGCCAGCAGTCCCCTGGACAGGGTCTATGGCTACACCTTC
TRBD1 TRBJ2-7 many TRBV29-1 CSVEAGDRESYEQYF TGCAGCGTTGAAGCGGGGGACAGGGAATCCTACGAGCAGTACTTC
TRBD2 TRBJ2-1 NA TRBV4-3 CASSQRSGGANEQFF TGCGCCAGCAGCCAGAGAAGCGGGGGGGCGAATGAGCAGTTCTTC
NA TRBJ2-1 many TRBV7-9 CASSLSWTPSDEQFF TGTGCCAGCAGCTTATCTTGGACCCCATCCGATGAGCAGTTCTTC
NA TRBJ1-3 NA TRBV7-2 CASSLDSVSGNTIYF TGTGCCAGCAGCTTAGATTCCGTCTCTGGAAACACCATATATTTT
TRBD1 TRBJ2-3 few TRBV29-1 CSTRTGEADTQYF TGCAGCACTCGGACAGGGGAGGCAGATACGCAGTATTTT
TRBD1 TRBJ2-1 NA TRBV7-3 CASSFRGQVGYNEQFF TGTGCCAGCAGCTTCCGGGGACAGGTGGGGTACAATGAGCAGTTCTTC
NA TRBJ2-2 NA TRBV12-3/TRBV12-4 CASSLAGVETGELFF TGTGCCAGCAGTTTAGCAGGGGTGGAAACCGGGGAGCTGTTTTTT
TRBD1 TRBJ2-7 many TRBV20-1 CSTRDRRNEQYF TGCAGTACACGGGACAGGAGGAACGAGCAGTACTTC
NA TRBJ1-3 many TRBV4-2 CASSQTESSGNTIYF TGTGCCAGCAGCCAGACAGAGAGCTCTGGAAACACCATATATTTT
NA TRBJ1-1 NA TRBV2 CASGTAEALF TGTGCCAGCGGAACAGCTGAAGCTTTATTT
TRBD1 TRBJ1-6 many TRBV18 CASSPGQAQITYNSPLHF TGTGCCAGCTCACCAGGACAGGCGCAAATCACCTATAATTCACCCCTCCACTTT
NA TRBJ1-4 many TRBV5-4 CASSLGPTNEKLFF TGTGCCAGCAGCTTAGGCCCAACTAATGAAAAACTGTTTTTT
NA TRBJ1-1 few TRBV10-2 CASNTALNTEAFF TGCGCCAGCAACACAGCATTGAACACTGAAGCTTTCTTT
NA TRBJ2-5 many TRBV7-2 CASRLTETQYF TGTGCCAGCAGACTTACGGAGACCCAGTACTTC
TRBD2 TRBJ2-1 many TRBV10-3 CAISESSGGLYNEQFF TGTGCCATCAGTGAATCTAGCGGGGGGCTCTACAATGAGCAGTTCTTC
NA TRBJ1-1 many TRBV5-5 CASSPYSRGGNTEAFF TGTGCCAGCAGCCCTTATTCGAGGGGAGGGAACACTGAAGCTTTCTTT
NA TRBJ2-7 many TRBV30 CAWRAGYSTEQYF TGTGCCTGGAGGGCAGGTTACTCTACGGAGCAGTACTTC